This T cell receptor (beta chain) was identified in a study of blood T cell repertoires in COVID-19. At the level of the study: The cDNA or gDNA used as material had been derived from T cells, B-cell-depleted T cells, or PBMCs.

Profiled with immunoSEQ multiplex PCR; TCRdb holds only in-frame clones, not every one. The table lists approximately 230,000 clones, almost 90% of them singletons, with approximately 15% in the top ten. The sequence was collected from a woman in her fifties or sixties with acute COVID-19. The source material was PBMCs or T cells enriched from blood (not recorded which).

The CDR3 coding sequence is TGTGCCAGCAGCTTAGGGGGCGGGAGGAGCAATCAGCCCCAGCATTTT. The encoded protein is CASSLGGGRSNQPQHF. This chain joins TRBV7-2 and TRBJ1-5; perhaps TRBD1 as D (5 bases). Germline-derived CDR1 and CDR2 are SGHTA and FQGNSA. V was clipped by 1 base and J by 1 base, with 11 bases between them. This CDR3 is 16 amino acids long.